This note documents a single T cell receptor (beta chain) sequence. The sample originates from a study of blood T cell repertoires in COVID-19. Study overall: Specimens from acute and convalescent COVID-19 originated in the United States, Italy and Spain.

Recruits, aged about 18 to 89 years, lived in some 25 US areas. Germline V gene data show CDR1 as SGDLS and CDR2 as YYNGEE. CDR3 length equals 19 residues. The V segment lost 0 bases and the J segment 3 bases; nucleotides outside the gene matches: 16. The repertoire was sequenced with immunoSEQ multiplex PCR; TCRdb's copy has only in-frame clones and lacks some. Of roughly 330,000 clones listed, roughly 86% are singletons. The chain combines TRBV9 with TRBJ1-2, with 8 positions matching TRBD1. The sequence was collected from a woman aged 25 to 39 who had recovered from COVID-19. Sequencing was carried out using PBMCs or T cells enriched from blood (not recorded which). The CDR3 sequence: CASSVGAKNPTGGDYGYTF. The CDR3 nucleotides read TGTGCCAGCAGCGTAGGGGCTAAGAACCCTACAGGGGGGGACTATGGCTACACCTTC.